This passage covers 9 T cell receptor beta chains from one sample sequenced in a study of T cell changes during pregnancy in multiple sclerosis. The table came from immunoSEQ multiplex PCR; TCRdb's copy has only in-frame clones and leaves some out. The sample contains about 52,000 clones, around nine tenths of which appear only once. Sequences were derived from CD4+ T cells from peripheral blood mononuclear cells, sampled before pregnancy. These receptors were taken from a female donor with multiple sclerosis, enrolled in a pregnancy study.

This clone was seen once. This chain connects TRBV10-3 to TRBJ2-1; 8 bases are shared with TRBD1. Trimming at V came to 1 base and at J to 6 bases, leaving 5 bases not matched to a gene. The CDR3 length is 15 residues. Germline CDR1 reads ENHRY; CDR2 reads SYGVKD. CDR3 bases: TGTGCCATCAGTGAGTTGCAGGGGGCGCGCAATGAGCAGTTCTTC. It yields the protein CAISELQGARNEQFF.

The genes are TRBV28 and TRBJ2-1, with D perhaps matching TRBD1 (6 bases). The V gene's germline CDR1 is MDHEN and CDR2 SYDVKM. V lost 4 bases to trimming and J lost 2 bases, with 15 bases between them. The CDR3 spans 16 residues. DNA for the CDR3: TGTGCCAGCAGTTACGGAACAGGGATCCCCTACAATGAGCAGTTCTTC. Its protein product is CASSYGTGIPYNEQFF.

The chain couples TRBV29-1 to TRBJ2-7; the D gene is possibly TRBD1 (5 bases). Between the trimmed V and J ends, which lost 6 bases and 1 base, there was a span of 13 bases. The CDR3 consists of 13 residues. CDR1 is SQVTM and CDR2 is ANQGSEA in the germline V gene. DNA of the CDR3: TGCAGCGTGGAGACTGGGGCGTCCTACGAGCAGTACTTC. Residues: CSVETGASYEQYF.

This clone is a singleton in its sample. The chain links TRBV7-9 to TRBJ1-1; D remains unclear. CDR3 length: 17 residues. Trimming removed 2 bases from V and 1 base from J, with 17 bases in between. Germline lookup yields CDR1 SEHNR and CDR2 FQNEAQ (reference sequence). CDR3 bases: TGTGCCAGCAGCTTACCCTTTTGGAGTAAAGGGAACACTGAAGCTTTCTTT. This gives the protein CASSLPFWSKGNTEAFF.

The chain combines TRBV19 with TRBJ2-7; TRBD2 might be the D (5 bases). Germline CDR1 is LNHDA and CDR2 is SQIVND (reference sequence). The V end lost 8 bases, the J end lost 2 bases, and 16 bases lay between the germline ends. This CDR3 region has 14 residues. The CDR3 reads CASSNEGRAYEQYF. The CDR3 coding sequence is TGTGCCAGTTCAAATGAGGGCAGAGCCTACGAGCAGTACTTC.

The chain recombines TRBV5-1 with TRBJ1-4; no clear D. This CDR3 is 16 amino acids long. V was clipped by 4 bases and J by 0 bases, with 13 bases between them. Germline CDR1 is SGHRS and CDR2 is YFSETQ. This CDR3 reads CASSPSGGTTNEKLFF. DNA of the CDR3: TGCGCCAGCAGCCCCTCAGGAGGGACAACTAATGAAAAACTGTTTTTT.

The rearrangement uses TRBV6-1 and TRBJ2-4; 7 bases agree with TRBD1. Trimming at V came to 6 bases and at J to 7 bases, leaving 9 bases not matched to a gene. The CDR3 covers 14 residues. Germline CDR1 reads MNHNS; CDR2 reads SASEGT. The CDR3 sequence: CASSPTSGQNIQYF. As DNA, the CDR3 is TGTGCCAGCAGCCCAACCTCGGGACAGAACATTCAGTACTTC.

The rearrangement joins TRBV6-5 to TRBJ2-7; 7 bases map to TRBD1. Trimming removed 8 bases from V and 6 bases from J; junction bases left unmatched: 7. The CDR3 runs 12 residues. Germline CDR1 and CDR2: MNHEY and SVGAGI. The CDR3 spells CASGQGVVEQYF. DNA for the CDR3: TGTGCCAGCGGGCAGGGGGTTGTCGAGCAGTACTTC.

The rearrangement uses TRBV28 and TRBJ1-4; no clear D gene. This CDR3 contains 16 residues. The V gene's germline CDR1 is MDHEN and CDR2 SYDVKM. With 6 bases removed from V and 2 bases from J, the gap between germline ends came to 16 bases. This chain's CDR3 is CASSHWAPGTNEKLFF. In DNA form, the CDR3 reads TGTGCCAGCAGCCACTGGGCCCCTGGGACTAATGAAAAACTGTTTTTT. The variable domain in full, with the rest retrieved from reference TRBV28 and TRBJ1-4, is DVKVTQSSRYLVKRTGEKVFLECVQDMDHENMFWYRQDPGLGLRLIYFSYDVKMKEKGDIPEGYSVSREKKERFSLILESASTNQTSMYLCASSHWAPGTNEKLFFGSGTQLSVL.